Given below is one TCR beta chain in context. This specimen belongs to a study of glioma-infiltrating T cells. Germline CDR1 is DFQATT and CDR2 is SNEGSKA (reference sequence). This CDR3 has 15 amino acids. Deletions cut 1 base from V and 3 bases from J, with 15 bases between. Amplification of TCR alpha and beta CDR3 regions from RNA used iRepertoire nested multiplex PCR. TCRdb independently ran MiXCR on the multiplex PCR reads; one entry per CDR3 protein. This table has more than 300,000 distinct CDR3 sequences, around 45% appearing once. The V call is TRBV20-1, the J call TRBJ2-5, with a possible D match to TRBD2 (6 bases). The material sequenced was glioma tissue, nonneoplastic brain tissue, or PBMCs (not recorded which). This clonotype was sampled from a human donor with low-grade glioma or glioblastoma, undergoing nonglioma brain surgery, or in good health (not recorded which). CDR3 nucleotide sequence: TGCAGTGCTAGAGCCTCAGGGACTGCCAAAGAGACCCAGTACTTC. Translating gives CSARASGTAKETQYF.